This T cell receptor beta chain appears in the sequencing data of a study of response to subunit inactivated influenza vaccine. Overall study results and limits: The study's authors posited that every seasonal influenza vaccination enlists few new T cells.

In this sample, this clonotype turned up a few times. Antigen unknown. TCRdb fed the RT-PCR reads into MiXCR, producing one record per CDR3 protein. The table has 550,000 to 800,000 distinct CDR3 sequences, around 16% seen once; the top ten hold 9.5% to 13%. The CDR3 has 14 amino acids. Deletions cut 3 bases from V and 0 bases from J, with 9 bases between. CDR1 is SGHRS and CDR2 is YFSETQ in the germline V gene. This chain uses TRBV5-1 with TRBJ2-5; D possibly corresponds to TRBD2 (6 bases). This clonotype was sampled from a man between 50 and 59 years old who received an inactivated influenza vaccine. Sequenced material: PBMCs from blood, taken about 11 days after vaccination. Here the CDR3 reads CASSYLANQETQYF. DNA for the CDR3: TGCGCCAGCAGCTACCTAGCGAACCAAGAGACCCAGTACTTC.